This entry lists 25 T cell receptor beta chains sequenced from one sample in a study of PD-1 blockade in classical Hodgkin lymphoma. This table comes from immunoSEQ multiplex PCR, and its TCRdb copy is limited to in-frame clones, with some not included. Among approximately 25,000 clones listed, less than 90% were seen once. Each and every patient relapsed after autologous stem cell transplantation, and patients got differing brentuximab vedotin exposure. With magnetic negative selection, CD4+ T cells were purified from PBMCs that had been thawed. Sequences were derived from CD4+ T cells from blood, sampled at baseline. Every receptor here comes from a human donor with classical Hodgkin lymphoma.

This CDR3 reads CASSPPGVGNEKLFF. The CDR3 nucleotides read TGTGCCAGCTCACCACCGGGGGTGGGGAATGAAAAACTGTTTTTT. This rearrangement joins TRBV18 to TRBJ1-4; possibly TRBD1 for D (5 bases). Looked up from germline, CDR1 is KGHSH and CDR2 is LQKENI. The CDR3 spans 15 residues. V lost 0 bases and J lost 5, with 10 bases in between.

The chain carries TRBV2 and TRBJ1-2; D might be TRBD1 (6 bases). The ends were cut back, 4 bases at V and 4 bases at J, with 13 bases in the middle. CDR1 is SNHLY, CDR2 FYNNEI, per germline. The CDR3 consists of 14 residues. CDR3: CASSGEKGVYGYTF. CDR3 DNA sequence: TGTGCCAGCAGTGGAGAAAAGGGGGTCTATGGCTACACCTTC.

As regards this clone: A junction boundary mismatches the germline segment, possibly from a read error. V gene TRBV7-7 combines with J gene TRBJ2-5; TRBD2 matches 10 bases. From germline, CDR1 is SSHAT and CDR2 FNYEAQ (reference sequence). The CDR3 length is 17 residues. For the CDR3, the DNA is TGTGCTAGCAGCTTAGAGGCTAGCGGGGGACTCCAAGAGACCCAGTACTTC. This codes for CASSLEASGGLQETQYF. Full variable domain (missing parts from reference TRBV7-7 and TRBJ2-5): GAGVSQSPRYKVTKRGQDVTLRCDPISSHATLYWYQQALGQGPEFLTYFNYEAQPDKSGLPSDRFSAERPEGSISTLTIQRTEQRDSAMYRCASSLEASGGLQETQYFGPGTRLLVL.

The chain uses TRBV28 and TRBJ1-2; D is uncertain. Per germline, CDR1 MDHEN and CDR2 SYDVKM. V lost 4 bases and J 3 bases, leaving 15 bases between the germline ends. The CDR3 sequence is 15 residues long. CDR3 sequence: CASSSWGATYYGYTF. The CDR3 nucleotides read TGTGCCAGCAGTTCCTGGGGAGCAACCTACTATGGCTACACCTTC.

This clone was seen just once. The genes are TRBV5-1 and TRBJ1-1, with TRBD1 identical over 8 bases. CDR1 is SGHRS and CDR2 is YFSETQ in the germline V gene. The ends lost 2 bases at V and 1 base at J; junction bases unmatched: 13. This CDR3 has 18 amino acids. The CDR3 region is CASSFLRAGQASNTEAFF. CDR3 DNA sequence: TGCGCCAGCAGCTTCCTTAGGGCGGGACAGGCCTCGAACACTGAAGCTTTCTTT.

This chain links TRBV6-5 with TRBJ1-1; D is perhaps TRBD1 (5 bases). Germline CDR1 MNHEY, CDR2 SVGAGI. The CDR3 extends over 14 amino acids. V shed 2 bases and J shed 3 bases, with 10 bases lying between them. CDR3 sequence: CASSYGEGHTEAFF. For the CDR3, the DNA is TGTGCCAGCAGTTACGGCGAGGGACACACTGAAGCTTTCTTT.

The gene calls are TRBV18 and TRBJ2-1; D call uncertain. Trimming cost V 3 bases and J 4 bases, with 13 bases left between them. Germline CDR1 and CDR2: KGHSH and LQKENI. The CDR3 spans 15 residues. The CDR3 loop is CASSPTMEFYNEQFF. As DNA, the CDR3 is TGTGCCAGCTCACCGACAATGGAGTTTTACAATGAGCAGTTCTTC.

The CDR3 spells CAWSKAVNSPLHF. CDR3 bases: TGTGCCTGGAGTAAGGCAGTAAATTCACCCCTCCACTTT. The chain employs TRBV30 and TRBJ1-6; D uncertain. Germline CDR1 and CDR2: GTSNPN and SVGIG (reference sequence). The CDR3 loop spans 13 amino acids. The V gene lost 2 bases and the J gene lost 7 bases, with 9 bases spanning the gap.

V usage is TRBV7-2 and J usage is TRBJ2-5, with D possibly matching TRBD2 (5 bases). Germline lookup yields CDR1 SGHTA and CDR2 FQGNSA. The CDR3 length is 15 residues. The V end lost 8 bases, the J end lost 4 bases, and 20 bases lay between the germline ends. The CDR3, as DNA: TGTGCCAGCTTGGCCTCCGCGGGTCGGCCAGAGACCCAGTACTTC. Translation: CASLASAGRPETQYF.

The chain joins TRBV9 to TRBJ2-7; D might be TRBD1 (6 bases). Per the germline V gene, CDR1 is SGDLS and CDR2 is YYNGEE. Trimming shortened V by 4 bases and J by 6 bases, and 23 bases separated the two germline ends. The CDR3 has 16 amino acids. Here the CDR3 reads CASSKAGGGELGEQYF. CDR3 bases: TGTGCCAGCAGCAAAGCTGGGGGCGGAGAACTAGGCGAGCAGTACTTC.

The chain employs TRBV7-7 and TRBJ2-5; D gene ambiguous. The CDR3 is made up of 13 amino acids. The germline V gene has CDR1 SSHAT and CDR2 FNYEAQ (reference sequence). The V end was cut by 1 base, the J end by 4 bases, with 7 bases between. The CDR3 here is CASSLGLLETQYF. The DNA for the CDR3 is TGTGCCAGCAGCTTAGGGCTGTTAGAGACCCAGTACTTC.

J is TRBJ2-7 and V is TRBV4-2, with TRBD1 matching over 7 bases. The germline V gene has CDR1 LGHNA and CDR2 YNFKEQ. This CDR3 has 16 amino acids. V trimming: 0 bases; J trimming: 3 bases; junction bases outside the gene matches: 8. For the CDR3, the DNA is TGTGCCAGCAGCCAAGATTGGGAGACAGGGTACTACGAGCAGTACTTC. It codes for CASSQDWETGYYEQYF.

The rearrangement joins TRBV7-9 to TRBJ2-7; weak D call: TRBD1 (6 bases). The V and J ends lost 7 bases and 3 bases respectively, with 13 bases between them. The CDR3 totals 13 residues. Germline CDR1 and CDR2: SEHNR and FQNEAQ (reference sequence). CDR3 bases: TGTGCCAGCAACCTAGGCAGGGGCTACGAGCAGTACTTC. It yields the protein CASNLGRGYEQYF.

The V and J genes are TRBV18 and TRBJ1-5; 9 bases are shared with TRBD1. V lost 5 bases and J lost 8; bases outside the gene matches: 10. CDR1 and CDR2 (germline): KGHSH, LQKENI. The CDR3 runs 15 residues. In DNA form, the CDR3 reads TGTGCCAGCTCATCCGGGACAGGGTTTCAGAAGCCCCAGCATTTT. It encodes CASSSGTGFQKPQHF.

This sequence joins TRBV23-1 and TRBJ2-1; TRBD2 aligns across 11 bases. TRBV23-1 is known as an ORF, though its function is uncertain. Trimming removed 0 bases from V and 5 bases from J; junction bases left unmatched: 6. The CDR3 covers 17 residues. As DNA, the CDR3 is TGCGCCAGCAGTCAATCCGGACTAGCGGGTGCTCACAATGAGCAGTTCTTC. Residues: CASSQSGLAGAHNEQFF.

V gene TRBV5-1 combines with J gene TRBJ2-3; D uncertain. The CDR3 sequence is 12 residues long. Per germline, CDR1 SGHRS and CDR2 YFSETQ. V was clipped by 4 bases and J by 0 bases, with 3 bases between them. CDR3 bases: TGCGCCAGCAGCGACAGCACAGATACGCAGTATTTT. Translating gives CASSDSTDTQYF.

This chain links TRBV28 with TRBJ1-2; D is uncertain. Germline lookup yields CDR1 MDHEN and CDR2 SYDVKM. V was trimmed by 8 bases and J by 0 bases, leaving 7 bases between them. The CDR3 contains 12 residues. The CDR3 here is CASAMTNYGYTF. The CDR3 bases are TGTGCCAGCGCGATGACTAACTATGGCTACACCTTC.

The chain links TRBV7-2 to TRBJ2-2, with D perhaps matching TRBD1 or TRBD2 (5 bases each). This CDR3 is built from 14 residues. Trimming shortened V by 4 bases and J by 5 bases, and 11 bases separated the two germline ends. Germline V gives CDR1 SGHTA, CDR2 FQGNSA. The CDR3 coding sequence is TGTGCCAGCAGCTCCGGGACGGAAACCGGGGAGCTGTTTTTT. Translation: CASSSGTETGELFF.

The chain recombines TRBV16 with TRBJ1-3; unclear D gene. The CDR3 is 15 residues long. The germline V and J ends were trimmed by 0 bases and 4 bases, with 10 bases remaining between them. The germline V gene has CDR1 KGHSY and CDR2 FQNENV. The CDR3 DNA is TGTGCCAGCAGCCAATCCTCGGCAGTCGGAAACACCATATATTTT. It translates to CASSQSSAVGNTIYF.

The rearrangement joins TRBV5-1 to TRBJ1-3, with 8 bases identical to TRBD1. Germline CDR1 and CDR2: SGHRS and YFSETQ. V was clipped by 4 bases and J by 2 bases; unmatched bases: 2. There are 14 residues in the CDR3. The CDR3 coding sequence is TGCGCCAGCAGCGGGACAGGAGCTGGAAACACCATATATTTT. Translated, it gives CASSGTGAGNTIYF.

Only a few counts were recorded for this clone. The chain is built from TRBV2 and TRBJ1-1; no reliable D call. The CDR3 is made up of 13 amino acids. Trimming cost V 8 bases and J 0 bases, with 10 bases left between them. Germline V CDR1 and CDR2: SNHLY, FYNNEI. CDR3 in amino acids: CASGLTLNTEAFF. The CDR3, as DNA: TGTGCCAGCGGACTGACACTGAACACTGAAGCTTTCTTT.

This clone is medium-sized within its sample. The V and J genes are TRBV7-9 and TRBJ1-5; D ambiguous. The CDR3 consists of 12 residues. Trimming left V 4 bases short and J 4 bases short, with 5 bases between. Germline CDR1 SEHNR, CDR2 FQNEAQ (reference sequence). For the CDR3, the DNA is TGTGCCAGCAGCTACGAAAATCAGCCCCAGCATTTT. This translates into CASSYENQPQHF.

This clone was seen a handful of times. The chain recombines TRBV7-2 with TRBJ1-3, with no clear D. The CDR3 spans 14 residues. Trimming left V 3 bases short and J 4 bases short, with 10 bases between. Germline V gives CDR1 SGHTA, CDR2 FQGNSA. The CDR3 region has the DNA TGTGCCAGCAGCTTTAAGAGTTCCGGAAACACCATATATTTT. It translates to CASSFKSSGNTIYF.

The chain uses TRBV11-1 and TRBJ1-2, with D uncertain. Per germline, CDR1 SGHAT and CDR2 FQDESV (reference sequence). The CDR3 loop spans 13 amino acids. Trimming cost V 4 bases and J 4 bases, with 10 bases left between them. The CDR3 protein is CASSSQPFYGYTF. CDR3 in DNA: TGTGCCAGCAGCTCCCAGCCCTTCTATGGCTACACCTTC.

As for this clone: The conserved phenylalanine or tryptophan is not found at the CDR3 terminus, so this likely reflects a read error. The DNA is omitted, as the CDR3 cannot be located on it reliably, and the CDR3 follows TCRdb's listing. V is TRBV10-3 and J is TRBJ2-4; TRBD2, the table's D call, lacks a check against the DNA. The CDR3 extends over 14 residues, inclusive of both ends. Germline V gives CDR1 ENHRY, CDR2 SYGVKD. The CDR3: CAISDGTSGGAVEL.